The following is a T cell receptor (beta chain) sequence with its context. Its antigen is undetermined. These data are taken from a study of cytomegalovirus exposure and HLA in healthy donors. The overall study: Out of 398 genotyped donors, roughly 80% belonged to the Caucasian-associated ancestry cluster. General study results and limits: Among the CMV-associated chains, a few were confirmed in vitro as specific for CMV antigens. Despite most TCR sequences being rare, some public TCRs occurred in many donors.

This CDR3 contains 15 residues. Germline V gene sequence: CDR1 MNHEY, CDR2 SVGAGI. The PCR employed 60 Vbeta primers together with 13 Jbeta primers. Repertoires were generated with immunoSEQ multiplex PCR, while TCRdb's copy carries only in-frame clones and drops some. This sample has fewer than 250,000 clones, with 65% to 75% found just once. The source material was PBMCs. The chain couples TRBV6-5 to TRBJ2-5; D not resolved. The tail of the sequence fits TRBJ2-7 better, so the J call may be wrong. The source of this sequence is a man aged 30 to 45 in good health and CMV-seropositive. DNA of the CDR3: TGTGCCAGCAGTTACTCGTCGCGAGGAACCTACGAGCAGTACTTC. Residues: CASSYSSRGTYEQYF.